The sequence of this T cell receptor (beta chain) was determined in a study of human T cells and chemical hapten exposure. Unfractionated whole blood yielded the extracted total RNA. Only a few counts were recorded for this clonotype. MiXCR, applied by TCRdb to the 5' RACE reads, yields one record per CDR3 protein. The sample holds about 80,000 distinct CDR3 sequences, about a sixth seen once. Trimming removed 0 bases at V and 3 bases at J, with 5 bases between. Germline values: CDR1 LNHNV, CDR2 YYDKDF (reference sequence). The CDR3 is 13 residues long. This chain joins TRBV15 and TRBJ2-5; D is uncertain. The sequence came from a female donor in good health. The CDR3 region is CATSRDPKETQYF. The CDR3 DNA reads TGTGCCACCAGCAGAGACCCCAAAGAGACCCAGTACTTC.